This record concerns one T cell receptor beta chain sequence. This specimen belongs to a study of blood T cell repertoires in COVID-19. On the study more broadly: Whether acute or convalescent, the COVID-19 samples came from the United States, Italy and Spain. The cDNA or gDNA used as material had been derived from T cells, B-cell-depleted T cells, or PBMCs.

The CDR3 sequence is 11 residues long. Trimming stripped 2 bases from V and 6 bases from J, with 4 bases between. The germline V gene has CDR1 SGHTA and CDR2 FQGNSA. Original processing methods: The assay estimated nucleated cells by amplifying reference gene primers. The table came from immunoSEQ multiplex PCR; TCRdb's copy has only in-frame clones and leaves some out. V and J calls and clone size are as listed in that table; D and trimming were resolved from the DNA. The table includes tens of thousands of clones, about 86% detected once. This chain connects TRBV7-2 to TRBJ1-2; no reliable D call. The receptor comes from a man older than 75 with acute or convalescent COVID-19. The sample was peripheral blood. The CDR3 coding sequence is TGTGCCAGCAGCTTAATAGATGGCTACACCTTC. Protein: CASSLIDGYTF.